Below are 27 T cell receptor beta chains sequenced from a single sample in a study of shared clonotypes between healthy human individuals. Here immunoSEQ multiplex PCR was the method, and the copy in TCRdb shows in-frame clones only, minus some. The sample has 2.3 million or so clones, approximately 95% seen once. The sequencing input was naive CD4+ T cells from PBMCs. Subset reported: CD45RA+ positively selected. Every receptor here comes from a man aged 18 to 29 in good health. Some clones in this sample may be carry-over from other donors' samples.

This chain uses TRBV28 with TRBJ2-7, with D possibly being TRBD2 (5 bases). The CDR3 spans 14 residues. Germline CDR1 and CDR2: MDHEN and SYDVKM. Trimming left V 3 bases short and J 3 bases short, with 12 bases between. The CDR3 DNA reads as TGTGCCAGCAGTTTTGGAGGTGCGGGCTACGAGCAGTACTTC. This gives the protein CASSFGGAGYEQYF.

As concerns this clone: Other DNA sequences from this sample encode an identical CDR3 as well. CDR3 in amino acids: CASGPGQGDYNEQFF. Written as DNA, the CDR3 is TGTGCTAGTGGTCCAGGACAGGGGGACTACAATGAGCAGTTCTTC. The V call is TRBV12-5, the J call TRBJ2-1, with 10 bases fitting TRBD1. With V trimmed by 5 bases and J by 3 bases, 4 bases remained unmatched. Germline V gene sequence: CDR1 LGHNT, CDR2 FRNRAP. The CDR3 consists of 15 residues.

The count of this clone is one. V gene TRBV18 combines with J gene TRBJ2-1; 14 bases map to TRBD2. Trimming removed 3 bases from V and 0 bases from J; junction bases left unmatched: 7. This CDR3 is built from 19 residues. CDR1 is KGHSH, CDR2 LQKENI, per germline. In DNA, the CDR3 is TGTGCCAGCTCACCGCCTAGACTAGCGGGGGGGAGCTCCTACAATGAGCAGTTCTTC. Its translation is CASSPPRLAGGSSYNEQFF.

This chain uses TRBV5-1 with TRBJ1-3; TRBD1 matches at 8 bases. The CDR3 spans 15 residues. Germline assignment: CDR1 SGHRS and CDR2 YFSETQ. With 4 bases clipped from V and 4 bases from J, the junction kept 7 bases outside the gene matches. The CDR3 nucleotides are TGCGCCAGCAGCCTAACCGGGACAGGAGGAAACACCATATATTTT. Translating it yields CASSLTGTGGNTIYF.

The chain combines TRBV5-3 with TRBJ2-6; 10 bases line up with TRBD2. TRBV5-3 is placed among ORFs of uncertain function. The CDR3 consists of 19 residues. Germline trimming cut 0 bases from V and 0 bases from J; bases unmatched to any gene: 6. CDR3 sequence: CARSLGALAGDSGANVLTF. CDR3 sequence (DNA): TGTGCCAGAAGCTTGGGAGCGCTAGCGGGGGACTCTGGGGCCAACGTCCTGACTTTC.

The rearrangement links TRBV29-1 to TRBJ1-5; no clear D gene. Trimming pared 6 bases from V and 7 bases from J, leaving 13 bases between. The CDR3 loop spans 12 amino acids. The germline V gene has CDR1 SQVTM and CDR2 ANQGSEA. The chain's CDR3 is CSVGREGQPQHF. The CDR3 bases are TGCAGCGTCGGACGGGAGGGACAGCCCCAGCATTTT.

This chain links TRBV9 with TRBJ1-2, with TRBD1 matching 8 bases. Germline CDR1 is SGDLS and CDR2 is YYNGEE. The CDR3 has 15 amino acids. The trim removed 0 bases at V and 4 bases at J, leaving 5 bases unmatched. CDR3 in DNA: TGTGCCAGCAGCGTAGACGCCAGGGGGCTCTATGGCTACACCTTC. It codes for CASSVDARGLYGYTF.

This chain links TRBV9 with TRBJ2-2; no reliable D call. The CDR3 loop spans 18 amino acids. The V end was cut by 2 bases, the J end by 1 base, with 18 bases between. CDR1 is SGDLS, CDR2 YYNGEE, per germline. The CDR3 spells CASSVAKTTPWNTGELFF. Written as DNA, the CDR3 is TGTGCCAGCAGCGTTGCGAAGACCACTCCCTGGAACACCGGGGAGCTGTTTTTT.

The V and J genes are TRBV18 and TRBJ1-3; TRBD1 agrees at 7 bases. After removal of 3 bases from V and 0 bases from J, the junction contained 8 bases not matched to a gene. Per germline, CDR1 KGHSH and CDR2 LQKENI. CDR3 length: 17 amino acids. This CDR3 reads CASSPQGGDFSGNTIYF. The CDR3 DNA is TGTGCCAGCTCACCCCAGGGGGGTGACTTCTCTGGAAACACCATATATTTT.

The V gene is TRBV13, the J gene TRBJ2-3, with TRBD2 matching 8 bases. Germline-derived CDR1 and CDR2 are PRHDT and FYEKMQ (reference sequence). This CDR3 has 14 amino acids. J was trimmed by 5 bases and V by 1 base; bases with no gene match: 2. CDR3 bases: TGTGCCAGCAGCTTAGTCCTAGCGGGAGATACGCAGTATTTT. Protein sequence: CASSLVLAGDTQYF.

The genes are TRBV6-5 and TRBJ2-1, with D uncertain. The CDR3 has 11 amino acids. Germline V gene lookup returns CDR1 MNHEY and CDR2 SVGAGI. V lost 6 bases and J 7 bases, leaving 7 bases between the germline ends. The CDR3 protein is CASRTVNEQFF. The CDR3 coding sequence is TGTGCCAGCAGGACGGTTAATGAGCAGTTCTTC.

The gene calls are TRBV5-6 and TRBJ2-3, with D perhaps matching TRBD2 (5 bases). The CDR3 covers 15 residues. Trimming took off 0 bases at V and 4 bases at J, with 12 bases between the two ends. Germline assignment: CDR1 SGHDT and CDR2 YYEEEE. For the CDR3, the DNA is TGTGCCAGCAGCTTGGCCTCGTCTAGCCCAGATACGCAGTATTTT. It yields the protein CASSLASSSPDTQYF. The variable domain in full, with the rest retrieved from reference TRBV5-6 and TRBJ2-3, is DAGVTQSPTHLIKTRGQQVTLRCSPKSGHDTVSWYQQALGQGPQFIFQYYEEEERQRGNFPDRFSGHQFPNYSSELNVNALLLGDSALYLCASSLASSSPDTQYFGPGTRLTVL.

The gene calls are TRBV6-5 and TRBJ1-2, with a possible D match to TRBD1 (5 bases). CDR1 is MNHEY and CDR2 is SVGAGI in the germline V gene. This CDR3 comprises 15 residues. The germline V and J ends were trimmed by 0 bases and 2 bases, with 10 bases remaining between them. Here the CDR3 reads CASSYSLGENYGYTF. CDR3 DNA: TGTGCCAGCAGTTACTCCCTGGGGGAAAACTATGGCTACACCTTC.

The chain carries TRBV25-1 and TRBJ2-2; TRBD1 aligns across 8 bases. V trimming: 2 bases; J trimming: 1 base; junction bases outside the gene matches: 3. This CDR3 is built from 16 residues. Germline V lookup: CDR1 MGHDK, CDR2 SYGVNS. The CDR3 DNA reads as TGTGCCAGCAGTGAACTTGACAGGGGGAACACCGGGGAGCTGTTTTTT. Its protein is CASSELDRGNTGELFF.

This clone was recorded only once. The chain couples TRBV2 to TRBJ2-5; 11 bases match TRBD2. Germline CDR1 is SNHLY and CDR2 is FYNNEI. With V trimmed by 8 bases and J by 5 bases, 7 bases remained unmatched. CDR3 length: 14 amino acids. The CDR3 nucleotides are TGTGCCAGCGACAGACTAGCGGGACGGGAGACCCAGTACTTC. Translating gives CASDRLAGRETQYF.

The chain links TRBV27 to TRBJ2-1; D ambiguous. The CDR3 loop spans 17 amino acids. CDR1 and CDR2 from the germline V gene are MNHEY and SMNVEV (reference sequence). V was shortened by 5 bases and J by 3 bases, with 20 bases between the two germline ends. The CDR3 bases are TGTGCCAGCAGTACACCTCGGCCCGGTGTAGGCTACAATGAGCAGTTCTTC. Protein sequence: CASSTPRPGVGYNEQFF.

The V gene is TRBV5-1, the J gene TRBJ2-7, with TRBD2 matching over 9 bases. This CDR3 is 15 amino acids long. The V and J ends lost 2 bases and 0 bases, in that order; junction bases with no gene match: 3. Germline V gives CDR1 SGHRS, CDR2 YFSETQ. The CDR3 loop reads CASSFAGGISYEQYF. The CDR3 DNA follows: TGCGCCAGCAGCTTCGCGGGAGGGATCTCCTACGAGCAGTACTTC.

This chain connects TRBV9 to TRBJ2-7, with a tentative D call TRBD2 (6 bases). Germline V gives CDR1 SGDLS, CDR2 YYNGEE. The CDR3 has 15 amino acids. V was trimmed by 3 bases and J by 3 bases, leaving 16 bases between them. CDR3 loop: CASSASSGPHYEQYF. As DNA, the CDR3 is TGTGCCAGCAGCGCGTCGAGCGGGCCCCACTACGAGCAGTACTTC.

To note about this clone: The sample holds other DNA sequences that translate to the same CDR3. Here the CDR3 DNA reads TGTGCCAGCAGCTTGTACACAGGAAACACCATATATTTT. Amino acid sequence: CASSLYTGNTIYF. The chain recombines TRBV7-9 with TRBJ1-3, with no clear D. With 3 bases removed from V and 4 bases from J, the gap between germline ends came to 7 bases. The CDR3 sequence is 13 residues long. Germline V CDR1 and CDR2: SEHNR, FQNEAQ (reference sequence).

The gene calls are TRBV7-6 and TRBJ2-5; D unresolved. Germline V gene sequence: CDR1 SGHVS, CDR2 FNYEAQ. CDR3 size: 14 residues. Trimming pared 8 bases from V and 2 bases from J, leaving 15 bases between. CDR3 region: CASGSWAIQETQYF. The CDR3 DNA follows: TGTGCCAGCGGTTCCTGGGCGATACAAGAGACCCAGTACTTC.

The chain combines TRBV28 with TRBJ1-4; D may be TRBD1 (5 bases). The CDR3 has 17 residues. Germline values: CDR1 MDHEN, CDR2 SYDVKM. V was shortened by 4 bases and J by 7 bases, with 22 bases between the two germline ends. The CDR3 DNA reads as TGTGCCAGCAGTTCCCCGGGTCTGGGGGGTCTGGGTGAAAAACTGTTTTTT. Amino acids: CASSSPGLGGLGEKLFF.

This clone was recorded once. At the DNA level, this CDR3 is encoded by other sequences in the same sample as well. The chain uses TRBV5-1 and TRBJ2-1; 7 bases fit TRBD2. The CDR3 totals 15 residues. Germline V lookup: CDR1 SGHRS, CDR2 YFSETQ. Trimming took 0 bases from V and 2 from J; bases not matched to a gene: 2. This chain's CDR3 is CASSLEGGTYNEQFF. The CDR3 DNA reads TGCGCCAGCAGCTTGGAGGGAGGGACCTACAATGAGCAGTTCTTC.

The chain uses TRBV7-6 and TRBJ2-3; D is tentatively TRBD1 or TRBD2 (5 bases each). Germline CDR1 SGHVS, CDR2 FNYEAQ. This CDR3 has 14 residues. Trimming pared 5 bases from V and 0 bases from J, leaving 9 bases between. In DNA, the CDR3 is TGTGCCAGCAGCATAGGGACGAGCACAGATACGCAGTATTTT. This gives the protein CASSIGTSTDTQYF.

The J gene is TRBJ2-7, the V gene TRBV7-9; 10 bases match TRBD2. V shed 7 bases and J 2 bases; nucleotides not matched to a gene: 11. CDR1 is SEHNR, CDR2 FQNEAQ, per germline (reference sequence). The CDR3 totals 16 residues. CDR3 residues: CASTLVPLAGTYEQYF. The CDR3 nucleotides are TGTGCCAGCACCCTTGTCCCACTAGCGGGAACCTACGAGCAGTACTTC.

The chain recombines TRBV7-8 with TRBJ1-5; D is undetermined. The germline V gene encodes CDR1 SGHVS and CDR2 FQNEAQ. The ends were cut back, 4 bases at V and 2 bases at J, with 12 bases in the middle. The CDR3 loop spans 15 amino acids. The CDR3 loop is CASSSAPGRNQPQHF. CDR3 nucleotide sequence: TGTGCCAGCAGCTCCGCCCCCGGCCGCAATCAGCCCCAGCATTTT.

The chain links TRBV20-1 to TRBJ2-1, with D tentatively TRBD2 (6 bases). The germline V gene encodes CDR1 DFQATT and CDR2 SNEGSKA (reference sequence). CDR3 length: 11 residues. V was pared by 4 bases and J by 16 bases, with 17 bases between. CDR3 in DNA: TGCAGTGCTAAGGGCCGGGAGACGGACTTCTTC. It yields the protein CSAKGRETDFF.

J is TRBJ2-5 and V is TRBV6-5; no firm D call. CDR1 is MNHEY, CDR2 SVGAGI, per germline. This CDR3 comprises 13 residues. V shed 0 bases and J shed 5 bases, with 7 bases lying between them. The CDR3 sequence is CASSYSMRETQYF. The CDR3 DNA reads TGTGCCAGCAGTTACTCGATGAGGGAGACCCAGTACTTC.